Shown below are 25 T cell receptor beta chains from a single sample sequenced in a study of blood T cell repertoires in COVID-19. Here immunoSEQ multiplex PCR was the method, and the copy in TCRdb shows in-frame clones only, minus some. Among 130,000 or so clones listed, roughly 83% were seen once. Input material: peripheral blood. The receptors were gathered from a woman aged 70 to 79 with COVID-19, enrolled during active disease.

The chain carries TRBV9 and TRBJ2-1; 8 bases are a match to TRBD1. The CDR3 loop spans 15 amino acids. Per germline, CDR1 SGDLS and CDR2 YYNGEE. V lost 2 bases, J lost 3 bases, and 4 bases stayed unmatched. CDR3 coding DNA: TGTGCCAGCAGCGTCGGACAGGGAAGCTACAATGAGCAGTTCTTC. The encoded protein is CASSVGQGSYNEQFF.

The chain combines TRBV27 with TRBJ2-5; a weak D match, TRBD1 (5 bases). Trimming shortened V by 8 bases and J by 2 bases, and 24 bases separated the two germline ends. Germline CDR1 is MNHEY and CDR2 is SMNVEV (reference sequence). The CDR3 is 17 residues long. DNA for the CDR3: TGTGCCAGCCGCCTCTCCAGGGCGGCGGCCGATCAAGAGACCCAGTACTTC. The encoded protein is CASRLSRAAADQETQYF.

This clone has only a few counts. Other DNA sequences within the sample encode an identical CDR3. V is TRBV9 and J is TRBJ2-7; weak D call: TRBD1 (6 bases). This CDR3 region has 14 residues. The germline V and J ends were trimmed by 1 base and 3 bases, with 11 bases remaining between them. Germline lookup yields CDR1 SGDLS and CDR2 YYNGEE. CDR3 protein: CASSVTGTSYEQYF. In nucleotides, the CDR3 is TGTGCCAGCAGCGTAACGGGGACAAGCTACGAGCAGTACTTC. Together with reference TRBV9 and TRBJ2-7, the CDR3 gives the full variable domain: DSGVTQTPKHLITATGQRVTLRCSPRSGDLSVYWYQQSLDQGLQFLIQYYNGEERAKGNILERFSAQQFPDLHSELNLSSLELGDSALYFCASSVTGTSYEQYFGPGTRLTVT.

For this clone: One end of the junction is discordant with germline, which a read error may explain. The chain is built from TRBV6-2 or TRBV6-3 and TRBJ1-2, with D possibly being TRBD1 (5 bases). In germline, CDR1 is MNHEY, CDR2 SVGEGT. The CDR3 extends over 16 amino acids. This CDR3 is CASSNSREGHNYGYTF. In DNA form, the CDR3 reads TGTGCCAGCAGTAACTCAAGGGAAGGACATAACTATGGCTACACCTTC.

CDR3 DNA: TGTGCCAGCAGCGTGAATGGGGCCGATCAGCCCCAGCATTTT. This encodes CASSVNGADQPQHF. The rearrangement links TRBV9 to TRBJ1-5; a weak D match, TRBD1 (5 bases). Trimming cost V 2 bases and J 5 bases, with 11 bases left between them. CDR1 is SGDLS and CDR2 is YYNGEE in the germline V gene. The length of the CDR3 is 14 residues.

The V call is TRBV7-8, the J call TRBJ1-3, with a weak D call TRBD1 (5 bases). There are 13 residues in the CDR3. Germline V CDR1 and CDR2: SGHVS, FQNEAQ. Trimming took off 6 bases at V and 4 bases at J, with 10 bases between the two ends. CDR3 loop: CASRAGGGNTIYF. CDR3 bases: TGTGCCAGCAGGGCGGGGGGAGGAAACACCATATATTTT.

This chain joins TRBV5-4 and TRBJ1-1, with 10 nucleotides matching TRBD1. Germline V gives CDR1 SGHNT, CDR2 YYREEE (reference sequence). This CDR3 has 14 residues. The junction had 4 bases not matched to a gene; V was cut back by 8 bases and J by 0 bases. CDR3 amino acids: CASGTGEMNTEAFF. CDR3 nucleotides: TGTGCCAGTGGGACAGGGGAAATGAACACTGAAGCTTTCTTT.

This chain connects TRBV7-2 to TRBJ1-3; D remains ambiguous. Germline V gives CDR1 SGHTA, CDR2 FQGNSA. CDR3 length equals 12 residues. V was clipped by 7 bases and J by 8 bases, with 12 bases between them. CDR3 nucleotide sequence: TGTGCCAGCATGAGCGGGAGCCACACCATATATTTT. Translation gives CASMSGSHTIYF.

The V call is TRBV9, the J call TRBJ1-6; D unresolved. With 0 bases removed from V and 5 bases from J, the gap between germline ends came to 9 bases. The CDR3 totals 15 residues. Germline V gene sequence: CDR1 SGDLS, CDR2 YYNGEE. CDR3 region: CASSVDPGNNSPLHF. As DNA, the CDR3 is TGTGCCAGCAGCGTAGACCCCGGGAATAATTCACCCCTCCACTTT.

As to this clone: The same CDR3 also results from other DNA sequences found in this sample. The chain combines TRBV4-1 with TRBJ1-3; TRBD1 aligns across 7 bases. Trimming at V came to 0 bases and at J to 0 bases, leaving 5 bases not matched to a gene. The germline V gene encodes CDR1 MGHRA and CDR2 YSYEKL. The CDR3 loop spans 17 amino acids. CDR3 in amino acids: CASSQETGPSSGNTIYF. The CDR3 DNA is TGCGCCAGCAGCCAAGAGACAGGGCCCAGCTCTGGAAACACCATATATTTT.

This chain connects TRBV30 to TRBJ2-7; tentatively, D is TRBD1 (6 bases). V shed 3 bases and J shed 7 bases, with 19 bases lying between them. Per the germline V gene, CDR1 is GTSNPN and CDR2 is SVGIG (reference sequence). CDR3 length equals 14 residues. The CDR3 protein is CAWSTGQPSGEQYF. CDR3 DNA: TGTGCCTGGAGCACGGGACAACCAAGTGGGGAGCAGTACTTC.

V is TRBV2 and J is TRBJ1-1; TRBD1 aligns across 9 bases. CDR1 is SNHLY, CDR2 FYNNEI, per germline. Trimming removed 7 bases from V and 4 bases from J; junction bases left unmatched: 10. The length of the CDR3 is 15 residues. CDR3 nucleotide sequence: TGTGCCAGCACTACCTCCGGGACAGGGACCACTGAAGCTTTCTTT. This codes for CASTTSGTGTTEAFF.

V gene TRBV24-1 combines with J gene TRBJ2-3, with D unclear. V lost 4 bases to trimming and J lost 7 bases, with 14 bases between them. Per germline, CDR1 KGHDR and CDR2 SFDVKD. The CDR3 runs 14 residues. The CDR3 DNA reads TGTGCCACCAGTGAGCCCGGGTCGCTGAATACGCAGTATTTT. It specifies CATSEPGSLNTQYF.

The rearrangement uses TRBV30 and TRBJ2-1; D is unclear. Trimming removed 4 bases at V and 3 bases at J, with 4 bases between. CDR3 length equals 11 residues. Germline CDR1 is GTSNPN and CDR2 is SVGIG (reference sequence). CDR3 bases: TGTGCCTGGACCTACTACAATGAGCAGTTCTTC. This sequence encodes CAWTYYNEQFF. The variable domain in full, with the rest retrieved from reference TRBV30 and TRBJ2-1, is SQTIHQWPATLVQPVGSPLSLECTVEGTSNPNLYWYRQAAGRGLQLLFYSVGIGQISSEVPQNLSASRPQDRQFILSSKKLLLSDSGFYLCAWTYYNEQFFGPGTRLTVL.

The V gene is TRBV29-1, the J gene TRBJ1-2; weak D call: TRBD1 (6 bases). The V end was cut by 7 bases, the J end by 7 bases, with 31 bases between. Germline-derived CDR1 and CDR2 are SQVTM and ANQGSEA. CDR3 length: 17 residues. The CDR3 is CSAFETTGKQWISGYTF. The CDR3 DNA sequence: TGCAGCGCGTTCGAAACCACAGGGAAGCAATGGATAAGTGGCTACACCTTC. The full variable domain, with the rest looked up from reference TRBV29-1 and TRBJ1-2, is SAVISQKPSRDICQRGTSLTIQCQVDSQVTMMFWYRQQPGQSLTLIATANQGSEATYESGFVIDKFPISRPNLTFSTLTVSNMSPEDSSIYLCSAFETTGKQWISGYTFGSGTRLTVV.

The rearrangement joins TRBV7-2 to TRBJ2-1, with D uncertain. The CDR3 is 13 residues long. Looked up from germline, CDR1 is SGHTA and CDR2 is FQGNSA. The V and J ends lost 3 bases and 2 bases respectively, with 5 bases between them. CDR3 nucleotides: TGTGCCAGCAGCTTCGGAGCCTACAATGAGCAGTTCTTC. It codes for CASSFGAYNEQFF.

CDR3 residues: CASSLRDRVEAFF. The CDR3 DNA sequence: TGTGCCAGCAGCTTACGGGACAGGGTTGAAGCTTTCTTT. The gene calls are TRBV7-9 and TRBJ1-1, with 9 bases aligning to TRBD1. CDR1 is SEHNR, CDR2 FQNEAQ, per germline (reference sequence). The trim removed 2 bases at V and 7 bases at J, leaving 2 bases unmatched. This CDR3 is 13 amino acids long.

CDR3 sequence: CASRKDSPTEAFF. The CDR3 nucleotides read TGTGCCAGCAGAAAGGACAGTCCCACTGAAGCTTTCTTT. The chain joins TRBV7-2 to TRBJ1-1; possible D gene TRBD1, 6 bases. This CDR3 comprises 13 residues. Germline V gene lookup returns CDR1 SGHTA and CDR2 FQGNSA. Deletions cut 6 bases from V and 4 bases from J, with 12 bases between. The entire variable domain, with the rest obtained from reference TRBV7-2 and TRBJ1-1, is as follows: GAGVSQSPSNKVTEKGKDVELRCDPISGHTALYWYRQSLGQGLEFLIYFQGNSAPDKSGLPSDRFSAERTGGSVSTLTIQRTQQEDSAVYLCASRKDSPTEAFFGQGTRLTVV.

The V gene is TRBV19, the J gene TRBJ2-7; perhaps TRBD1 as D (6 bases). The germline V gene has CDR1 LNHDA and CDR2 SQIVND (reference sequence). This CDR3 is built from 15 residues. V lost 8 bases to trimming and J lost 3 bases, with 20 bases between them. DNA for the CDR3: TGTGCCAGTGGACAGTCCGACGATCGGCTCTACGAGCAGTACTTC. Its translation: CASGQSDDRLYEQYF.

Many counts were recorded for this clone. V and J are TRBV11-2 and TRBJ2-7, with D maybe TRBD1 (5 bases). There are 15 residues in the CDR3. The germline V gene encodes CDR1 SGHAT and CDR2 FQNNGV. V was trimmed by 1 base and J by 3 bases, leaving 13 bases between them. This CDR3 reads CASSLAGQSLYEQYF. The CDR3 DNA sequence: TGTGCCAGCAGCTTAGCAGGGCAGTCTCTCTACGAGCAGTACTTC.

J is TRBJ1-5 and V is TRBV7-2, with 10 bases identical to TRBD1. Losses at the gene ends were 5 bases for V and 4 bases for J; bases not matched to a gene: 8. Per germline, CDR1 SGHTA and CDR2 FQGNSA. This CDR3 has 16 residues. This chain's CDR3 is CASSPGTGAVNQPQHF. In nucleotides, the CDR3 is TGTGCCAGCAGCCCTGGGACAGGGGCTGTAAATCAGCCCCAGCATTTT. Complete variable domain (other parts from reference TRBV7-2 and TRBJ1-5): GAGVSQSPSNKVTEKGKDVELRCDPISGHTALYWYRQSLGQGLEFLIYFQGNSAPDKSGLPSDRFSAERTGGSVSTLTIQRTQQEDSAVYLCASSPGTGAVNQPQHFGDGTRLSIL.

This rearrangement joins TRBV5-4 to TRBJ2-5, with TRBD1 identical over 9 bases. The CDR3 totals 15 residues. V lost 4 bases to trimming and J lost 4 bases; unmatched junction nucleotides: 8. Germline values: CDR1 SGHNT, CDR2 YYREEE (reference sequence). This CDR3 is CASSPSTGGGETQYF. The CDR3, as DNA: TGTGCCAGCAGCCCCTCGACAGGGGGAGGAGAGACCCAGTACTTC.

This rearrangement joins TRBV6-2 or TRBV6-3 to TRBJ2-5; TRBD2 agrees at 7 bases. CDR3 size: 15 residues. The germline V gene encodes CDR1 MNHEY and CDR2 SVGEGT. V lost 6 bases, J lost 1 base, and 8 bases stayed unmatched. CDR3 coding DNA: TGTGCCAGCAGCCCCTACCTAGCGGCCCAAGAGACCCAGTACTTC. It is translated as CASSPYLAAQETQYF.

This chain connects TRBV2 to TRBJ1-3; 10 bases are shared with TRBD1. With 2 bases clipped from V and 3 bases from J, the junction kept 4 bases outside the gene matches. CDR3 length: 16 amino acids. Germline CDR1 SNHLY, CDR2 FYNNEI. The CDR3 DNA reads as TGTGCCAGCAGTGAAAGACAGGGGGCTGGTGGAAACACCATATATTTT. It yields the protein CASSERQGAGGNTIYF. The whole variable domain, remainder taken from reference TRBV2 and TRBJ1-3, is EPEVTQTPSHQVTQMGQEVILRCVPISNHLYFYWYRQILGQKVEFLVSFYNNEISEKSEIFDDQFSVERPDGSNFTLKIRSTKLEDSAMYFCASSERQGAGGNTIYFGEGSWLTVV.

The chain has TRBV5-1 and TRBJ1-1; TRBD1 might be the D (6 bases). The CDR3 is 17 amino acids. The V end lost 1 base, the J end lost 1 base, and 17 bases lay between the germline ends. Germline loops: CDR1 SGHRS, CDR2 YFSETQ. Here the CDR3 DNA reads TGCGCCAGCAGCTTGTTCGGACAGACAACCGCGAACACTGAAGCTTTCTTT. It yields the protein CASSLFGQTTANTEAFF.